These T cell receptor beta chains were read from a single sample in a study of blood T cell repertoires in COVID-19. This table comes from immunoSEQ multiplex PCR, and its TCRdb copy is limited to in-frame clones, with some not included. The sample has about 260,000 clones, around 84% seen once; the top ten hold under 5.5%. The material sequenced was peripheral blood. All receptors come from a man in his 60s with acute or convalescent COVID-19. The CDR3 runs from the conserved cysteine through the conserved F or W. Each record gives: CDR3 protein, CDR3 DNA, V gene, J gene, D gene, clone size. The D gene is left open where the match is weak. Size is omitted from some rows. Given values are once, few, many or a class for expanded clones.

cdr3_aa: CASSEGAHNQPQHF; cdr3_nt: TGTGCCAGCAGTGAGGGGGCGCACAATCAGCCCCAGCATTTT; v_call: TRBV2; j_call: TRBJ1-5; d_call: -; clone_size: -
cdr3_aa: CASSLGQFQETQYF; cdr3_nt: TGCGCCAGCAGCTTGGGGCAGTTCCAAGAGACCCAGTACTTC; v_call: TRBV5-1; j_call: TRBJ2-5; d_call: -; clone_size: -
cdr3_aa: CASSYWQGARDEQFF; cdr3_nt: TGTGCCAGCAGTTACTGGCAGGGGGCAAGGGATGAGCAGTTCTTC; v_call: TRBV6-2/TRBV6-3; j_call: TRBJ2-1; d_call: TRBD1; clone_size: -
cdr3_aa: CASSFATEAFF; cdr3_nt: TGTGCCAGCAGTTTTGCGACTGAAGCTTTCTTT; v_call: TRBV12-3/TRBV12-4; j_call: TRBJ1-1; d_call: -; clone_size: -
cdr3_aa: CASSIYDRGNTEAFF; cdr3_nt: TGTGCCAGTAGTATCTATGACAGGGGGAACACTGAAGCTTTCTTT; v_call: TRBV19; j_call: TRBJ1-1; d_call: TRBD1; clone_size: -
cdr3_aa: CASSREGTQYF; cdr3_nt: TGTGCCAGCTCACGGGAGGGGACCCAGTACTTC; v_call: TRBV18; j_call: TRBJ2-5; d_call: TRBD2; clone_size: -
cdr3_aa: CASSLRGGWYGYTF; cdr3_nt: TGTGCCAGCAGCTTGAGAGGGGGATGGTATGGCTACACCTTC; v_call: TRBV5-6; j_call: TRBJ1-2; d_call: -; clone_size: -
cdr3_aa: CASRRQGRYEQYF; cdr3_nt: TGTGCCAGCAGAAGACAGGGGAGGTACGAGCAGTACTTC; v_call: TRBV6-5; j_call: TRBJ2-7; d_call: TRBD1; clone_size: -
cdr3_aa: CASSPPGQGNLRTQYF; cdr3_nt: TGTGCCAGCTCACCACCGGGACAGGGGAACCTAAGGACCCAGTACTTC; v_call: TRBV18; j_call: TRBJ2-5; d_call: TRBD1; clone_size: -
cdr3_aa: CASHPGVHYEQYF; cdr3_nt: TGTGCCAGCCACCCGGGGGTGCACTACGAGCAGTACTTC; v_call: TRBV28; j_call: TRBJ2-7; d_call: -; clone_size: -
cdr3_aa: CASSLNGGLGNTIYF; cdr3_nt: TGTGCCAGCAGCTTAAACGGCGGGTTGGGAAACACCATATATTTT; v_call: TRBV7-3; j_call: TRBJ1-3; d_call: -; clone_size: -
cdr3_aa: CASSVGLAGASYEQYF; cdr3_nt: TGTGCCAGCAGCGTAGGGCTAGCGGGAGCTTCATACGAGCAGTACTTC; v_call: TRBV11-2; j_call: TRBJ2-7; d_call: TRBD2; clone_size: -
cdr3_aa: CASSSLDRLSTF; cdr3_nt: TGTGCCAGCAGTTCCCTCGACAGGCTCTCCACCTTC; v_call: TRBV28; j_call: TRBJ1-2; d_call: -; clone_size: -
cdr3_aa: CASSSRLAGANTGELFF; cdr3_nt: TGTGCCAGCAGCTCACGACTAGCGGGAGCGAACACCGGGGAGCTGTTTTTT; v_call: TRBV7-6; j_call: TRBJ2-2; d_call: TRBD2; clone_size: -
cdr3_aa: CASSLGGGADTQYF; cdr3_nt: TGCGCCAGCAGCTTGGGGGGGGGCGCAGATACGCAGTATTTT; v_call: TRBV5-1; j_call: TRBJ2-3; d_call: -; clone_size: -
cdr3_aa: CASSSGASGLYGYTF; cdr3_nt: TGTGCCAGCAGCTCAGGTGCGTCAGGACTATATGGCTACACCTTC; v_call: TRBV5-8; j_call: TRBJ1-2; d_call: -; clone_size: -
cdr3_aa: CASSPRQGTYEQYF; cdr3_nt: TGTGCCAGCTCACCTCGACAGGGCACCTACGAGCAGTACTTC; v_call: TRBV18; j_call: TRBJ2-7; d_call: TRBD1; clone_size: few
cdr3_aa: CASSPQGDQPQHF; cdr3_nt: TGTGCCAGCTCTCCCCAGGGGGATCAGCCCCAGCATTTT; v_call: TRBV18; j_call: TRBJ1-5; d_call: TRBD1; clone_size: -
cdr3_aa: CASSLGTVNTEAFF; cdr3_nt: TGTGCCAGCAGCTTAGGGACAGTGAACACTGAAGCTTTCTTT; v_call: TRBV7-9; j_call: TRBJ1-1; d_call: -; clone_size: few
cdr3_aa: CASSWTGNNSPLHF; cdr3_nt: TGCGCCAGCAGCTGGACAGGGAATAATTCACCCCTCCACTTT; v_call: TRBV5-1; j_call: TRBJ1-6; d_call: TRBD1; clone_size: -
cdr3_aa: CASSHSSGRTDTQYF; cdr3_nt: TGTGCCAGCAGCCACTCTAGCGGGAGAACAGATACGCAGTATTTT; v_call: TRBV6-4; j_call: TRBJ2-3; d_call: TRBD2; clone_size: once
cdr3_aa: CAWKTGTSNQPQHF; cdr3_nt: TGTGCCTGGAAAACAGGGACGAGCAATCAGCCCCAGCATTTT; v_call: TRBV30; j_call: TRBJ1-5; d_call: -; clone_size: -
cdr3_aa: CASSLAGIQETQYF; cdr3_nt: TGTGCCAGCAGCTTGGCGGGGATCCAAGAGACCCAGTACTTC; v_call: TRBV7-3; j_call: TRBJ2-5; d_call: -; clone_size: -
cdr3_aa: CASSFRGANQPQHF; cdr3_nt: TGTGCCAGCAGTTTTCGGGGGGCCAATCAGCCCCAGCATTTT; v_call: TRBV27; j_call: TRBJ1-5; d_call: -; clone_size: -
cdr3_aa: CASRGTSRGYEQYF; cdr3_nt: TGTGCCAGCAGGGGGACCTCGAGGGGGTACGAGCAGTACTTC; v_call: TRBV27; j_call: TRBJ2-7; d_call: -; clone_size: -
cdr3_aa: CASSLRGSNQPQHF; cdr3_nt: TGTGCCAGCAGTTTACGAGGTTCCAATCAGCCCCAGCATTTT; v_call: TRBV28; j_call: TRBJ1-5; d_call: -; clone_size: -
cdr3_aa: CAWSGPGQGIDTQYF; cdr3_nt: TGTGCCTGGAGTGGGCCGGGACAGGGGATAGATACGCAGTATTTT; v_call: TRBV30; j_call: TRBJ2-3; d_call: TRBD1; clone_size: once
cdr3_aa: CASRAGTGNNYGYTF; cdr3_nt: TGTGCCAGTAGAGCCGGGACAGGGAATAACTATGGCTACACCTTC; v_call: TRBV19; j_call: TRBJ1-2; d_call: TRBD1; clone_size: -
cdr3_aa: CASSGLAGAATYEQYF; cdr3_nt: TGTGCCAGCAGCGGACTAGCGGGAGCCGCTACCTACGAGCAGTACTTC; v_call: TRBV9; j_call: TRBJ2-7; d_call: TRBD2; clone_size: few
cdr3_aa: CASSQSTSGSETQYF; cdr3_nt: TGCGCCAGCAGCCAGTCGACTAGCGGGAGTGAGACCCAGTACTTC; v_call: TRBV4-1; j_call: TRBJ2-5; d_call: TRBD2; clone_size: -
cdr3_aa: CASSVLAGWGYEQYF; cdr3_nt: TGTGCCAGCAGCGTCCTGGCGGGTTGGGGCTACGAGCAGTACTTC; v_call: TRBV9; j_call: TRBJ2-7; d_call: -; clone_size: -
cdr3_aa: CAISDQGTGANVLTF; cdr3_nt: TGTGCCATCAGTGACCAGGGGACTGGGGCCAACGTCCTGACTTTC; v_call: TRBV10-3; j_call: TRBJ2-6; d_call: -; clone_size: -
cdr3_aa: CASSLAEGGPETQYF; cdr3_nt: TGCGCCAGCAGCTTGGCCGAGGGAGGCCCTGAGACCCAGTACTTC; v_call: TRBV5-1; j_call: TRBJ2-5; d_call: -; clone_size: few
cdr3_aa: CASSSYPGQGPGLHF; cdr3_nt: TGTGCCAGCAGCTCCTACCCGGGACAGGGTCCTGGCCTCCACTTT; v_call: TRBV7-9; j_call: TRBJ1-6; d_call: TRBD1; clone_size: -
cdr3_aa: CASSPGTAFYEQYF; cdr3_nt: TGTGCCAGCAGTCCCGGGACAGCCTTCTACGAGCAGTACTTC; v_call: TRBV6-5; j_call: TRBJ2-7; d_call: TRBD1; clone_size: -
cdr3_aa: CASSYREYTEAFF; cdr3_nt: TGTGCCAGCAGCTACAGGGAATACACTGAAGCTTTCTTT; v_call: TRBV5-4; j_call: TRBJ1-1; d_call: -; clone_size: -
cdr3_aa: CASRGTSGRAHEQYF; cdr3_nt: TGTGCCAGCAGGGGTACTAGCGGGAGGGCCCACGAGCAGTACTTC; v_call: TRBV28; j_call: TRBJ2-7; d_call: TRBD2; clone_size: -
cdr3_aa: CASSLERAGSTEAFF; cdr3_nt: TGCGCCAGCAGCTTGGAGCGGGCAGGTTCCACTGAAGCTTTCTTT; v_call: TRBV5-1; j_call: TRBJ1-1; d_call: -; clone_size: -
cdr3_aa: CASSRTRTRGTYEQFF; cdr3_nt: TGTGCCAGCAGCCGAACTCGGACTAGAGGTACATATGAGCAGTTCTTC; v_call: TRBV3-1/TRBV3-2; j_call: TRBJ2-1; d_call: TRBD2; clone_size: -
cdr3_aa: CASSLWLAGGTEAFF; cdr3_nt: TGTGCCAGCAGCTTATGGTTGGCGGGGGGCACTGAAGCTTTCTTT; v_call: TRBV7-6; j_call: TRBJ1-1; d_call: -; clone_size: -
cdr3_aa: CASSPTGTRGAFF; cdr3_nt: TGTGCCAGTAGCCCGACAGGGACCCGGGGAGCTTTCTTT; v_call: TRBV19; j_call: TRBJ1-1; d_call: TRBD1; clone_size: many
cdr3_aa: CASSLVANEQFF; cdr3_nt: TGTGCCAGCAGCTTAGTCGCGAATGAGCAGTTCTTC; v_call: TRBV7-9; j_call: TRBJ2-1; d_call: -; clone_size: -
cdr3_aa: CASSRQGYGYTF; cdr3_nt: TGTGCCAGCAGTCGACAGGGGTATGGCTACACCTTC; v_call: TRBV6-5; j_call: TRBJ1-2; d_call: TRBD1; clone_size: once
cdr3_aa: CASSLVLVDEQFF; cdr3_nt: TGTGCCAGCAGCTTGGTGTTAGTGGATGAGCAGTTCTTC; v_call: TRBV5-6; j_call: TRBJ2-1; d_call: -; clone_size: -
cdr3_aa: CAWSYTGFEQYF; cdr3_nt: TGTGCCTGGAGTTATACAGGGTTCGAGCAGTACTTC; v_call: TRBV30; j_call: TRBJ2-7; d_call: -; clone_size: -
cdr3_aa: CASSPGHRETQYF; cdr3_nt: TGTGCCAGCAGTCCGGGACACCGGGAGACCCAGTACTTC; v_call: TRBV12-3/TRBV12-4; j_call: TRBJ2-5; d_call: -; clone_size: -
cdr3_aa: CASSPGEAYGNTIYF; cdr3_nt: TGTGCCAGCTCACCCGGGGAGGCGTATGGAAACACCATATATTTT; v_call: TRBV18; j_call: TRBJ1-3; d_call: -; clone_size: -
cdr3_aa: CASSLALASGYTDTQYF; cdr3_nt: TGTGCCAGCAGCTTAGCATTGGCTAGCGGATACACAGATACGCAGTATTTT; v_call: TRBV7-9; j_call: TRBJ2-3; d_call: TRBD2; clone_size: -
cdr3_aa: CASSDKERSIGRTF; cdr3_nt: TGTGCCAGCAGTGATAAGGAAAGGAGTATCGGTCGCACCTTC; v_call: TRBV25-1; j_call: TRBJ1-2; d_call: -; clone_size: -
cdr3_aa: CASSPNVGGAKNIQYF; cdr3_nt: TGTGCCAGCAGCCCAAACGTGGGGGGGGCCAAAAACATTCAGTACTTC; v_call: TRBV13; j_call: TRBJ2-4; d_call: TRBD2; clone_size: -
cdr3_aa: CASTRTSGTDTQYF; cdr3_nt: TGTGCCAGCACTCGGACTAGCGGGACGGATACGCAGTATTTT; v_call: TRBV2; j_call: TRBJ2-3; d_call: TRBD2; clone_size: -
cdr3_aa: CASSRLGPNTEAFF; cdr3_nt: TGTGCCAGCAGCCGCTTGGGGCCGAACACTGAAGCTTTCTTT; v_call: TRBV3-1/TRBV3-2; j_call: TRBJ1-1; d_call: -; clone_size: -
cdr3_aa: CASSPTVAGMAHETQYF; cdr3_nt: TGCGCCAGCAGCCCCACTGTAGCGGGGATGGCACACGAGACCCAGTACTTC; v_call: TRBV4-1; j_call: TRBJ2-5; d_call: TRBD2; clone_size: -
cdr3_aa: CAWSVHKGTGFSNYGYTF; cdr3_nt: TGTGCCTGGAGTGTCCATAAAGGGACAGGGTTTAGTAACTATGGCTACACCTTC; v_call: TRBV30; j_call: TRBJ1-2; d_call: TRBD1; clone_size: few